This entry describes one TCR beta chain. Its matching antigen is unknown. The record originates from a study of post-analysis software for immune sequencing data. The study, taken as a whole, reports: Patients had higher frequencies than controls of five TRBV segments, including TRBV5-6, TRBV5-1 and TRBV20-1. Same-batch preparations were strongly co-clustered by F measure.

This CDR3 has 15 residues. The germline V gene encodes CDR1 SGHRS and CDR2 YFSETQ. With V trimmed by 2 bases and J by 3 bases, 6 bases remained unmatched. Prepared TCR beta cDNA libraries contained unique molecular identifiers. MiXCR, run by TCRdb on the PCR reads, gives a single entry per CDR3 protein. Found here are around 190,000 distinct CDR3 sequences, approximately 28% of them singletons; the top ten hold 3% to 3.5%. The sequencing input was blood. The clonotype was recovered from a girl aged 2-17 years with multiple sclerosis. This sequence joins TRBV5-1 and TRBJ1-1, with 8 bases fitting TRBD1. This chain's CDR3 is CASSFPGGADTEAFF. As DNA, the CDR3 is TGCGCCAGCAGCTTCCCAGGGGGCGCGGACACTGAAGCTTTCTTT.